One T cell receptor (beta chain) is described in this entry. Its recognized antigen is unknown. Per-base qualities were not stored, and no clone one base away is much larger. The immunoSEQ Assay, a bias-controlled multiplex PCR, was used to amplify TCRbeta CDR3 regions from genomic DNA. In the paper's pipeline: Nucleated cell counts per sample were estimated from amplification of reference gene primers within the assay. To quantify the absolute abundance of each unique TCRbeta CDR3 rearrangement, sequence reads were collapsed and filtered. Productive Simpson clonality was computed per sample as the square root of Simpson's diversity index over productive rearrangements. This immuneACCESS table, as held by TCRdb, lists in-frame sequences with V and J called but not all clones. Of the missing ones, under half trace to an unresolved V gene in checked studies; the others have no known cause. V and J calls and clone size follow that table, whereas D and trimming were derived from the DNA. This sample gives 250,000 to 400,000 clones in total; 85% of them show up just once. Under 2% of the sample rests with the top ten.

This sample is drawn from a study of blood T cell repertoires in COVID-19 (dated by TCRdb to 2018 to 2021). Turning to the overall study: The collaborator samples originated in the United States, Italy and Spain and spanned the acute and convalescent phases of COVID-19. The material from the prospective study consisted of cDNA or gDNA derived from T cells, B-cell-depleted T cells, or PBMCs. Subjects who had been exposed to COVID-19, were actively infected with it, or had recovered from it provided the deeply sampled blood TCRbeta repertoires that made up the dataset. The repertoires were made available in a free public database intended to serve as a resource for research on the immune response to SARS-CoV-2. The samples were drawn from the first 160 participants of the ongoing ImmuneRACE study and from 1,254 subjects provided by 6 global collaborators. Nearly every sample came with metadata listing a de-identified subject ID, COVID-19 status, age in years and sex. Where available, HLA class I and class II types were taken from metadata supplied by the sample provider and were not determined by assay-based typing. What the research found in general, with its limitations: Clinical and demographic metadata were provided uncurated, with the amount varying by source and participant.

In the prospective study, participants were 18 to 89 years old, resided in about two dozen geographic areas of the United States, and were enrolled through a virtual design. In the prospective study, cohorts were assigned on the basis of participant-reported clinical history obtained from a screening survey and a study questionnaire. Exposed participants had been in contact, within 2 weeks of entering the study, with a person who had a PCR-confirmed or clinician-diagnosed case of COVID-19. In the prospective study, whole blood, serum and a nasopharyngeal or oropharyngeal swab were collected from each participant by mobile phlebotomists. Participants in the prospective study had the option to provide additional blood draws and questionnaires over an approximately 2-month period. Before DNA extraction, prospective study blood samples were shipped either frozen or at room temperature. This sequence originates from a woman younger than 45 who had been exposed to COVID-19. What was sequenced was PBMCs or T cells enriched from blood (not recorded which).

The nucleotide sequence reads TGTGCCAGCAGTTCAACAGGGGGTAGAAATAATTCACCCCTCCACTTT. It translates to CASSSTGGRNNSPLHF. The sequence joins TRBV28 to TRBJ1-6, with 8 bases in between that match TRBD1. CDR1 and CDR2, looked up from the germline V gene, are MDHEN and SYDVKM. V is trimmed back by 4 bases and J by 5 bases, and the junction contains 7 bases that no gene match accounts for. The CDR3 goes from the cysteine to the phenylalanine over 16 residues. The entry retains the CDR3 DNA only, 48 bases that are in frame from base 1. This CDR3, with the reference TRBV28 and TRBJ1-6 proteins standing in past its ends, gives the full variable domain DVKVTQSSRYLVKRTGEKVFLECVQDMDHENMFWYRQDPGLGLRLIYFSYDVKMKEKGDIPEGYSVSREKKERFSLILESASTNQTSMYLCASSSTGGRNNSPLHFGNGTRLTVT.